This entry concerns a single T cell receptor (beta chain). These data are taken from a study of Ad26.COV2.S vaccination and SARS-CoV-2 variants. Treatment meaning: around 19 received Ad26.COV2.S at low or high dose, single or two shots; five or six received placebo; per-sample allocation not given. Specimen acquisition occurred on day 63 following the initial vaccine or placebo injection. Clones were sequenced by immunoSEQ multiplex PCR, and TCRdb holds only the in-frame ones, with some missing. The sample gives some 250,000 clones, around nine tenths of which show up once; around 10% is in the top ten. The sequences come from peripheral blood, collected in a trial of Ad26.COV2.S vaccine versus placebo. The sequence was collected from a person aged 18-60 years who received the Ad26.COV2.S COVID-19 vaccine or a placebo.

The CDR3 DNA reads TGTGCCAGCACGGGGCCGGGACAGGGGATAAGACACCGGAAAGAAAAACTGTTTTTT. Translating gives CASTGPGQGIRHRKEKLFF. The rearrangement joins TRBV9 to TRBJ1-4; 10 bases map to TRBD1. The CDR3 length is 19 residues. J lost 8 bases, V lost 6 bases, and 22 bases had no gene match. Germline lookup yields CDR1 SGDLS and CDR2 YYNGEE.